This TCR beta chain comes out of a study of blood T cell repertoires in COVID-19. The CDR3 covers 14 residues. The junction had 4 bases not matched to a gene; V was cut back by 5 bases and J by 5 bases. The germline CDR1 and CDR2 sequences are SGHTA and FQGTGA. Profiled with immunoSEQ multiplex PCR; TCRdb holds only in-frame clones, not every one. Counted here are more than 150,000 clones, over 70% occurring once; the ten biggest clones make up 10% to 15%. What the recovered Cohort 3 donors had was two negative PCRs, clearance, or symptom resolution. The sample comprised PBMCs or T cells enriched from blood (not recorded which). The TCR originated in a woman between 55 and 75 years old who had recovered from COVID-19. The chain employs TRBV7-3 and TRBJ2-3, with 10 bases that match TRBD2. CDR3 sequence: CASSEGLALDTQYF. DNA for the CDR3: TGTGCCAGCAGCGAGGGACTAGCGTTAGATACGCAGTATTTT. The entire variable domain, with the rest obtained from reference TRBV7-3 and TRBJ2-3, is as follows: GAGVSQTPSNKVTEKGKYVELRCDPISGHTALYWYRQSLGQGPEFLIYFQGTGAADDSGLPNDRFFAVRPEGSVSTLKIQRTERGDSAVYLCASSEGLALDTQYFGPGTRLTVL.